This T cell receptor (beta chain) was sequenced in a study of cytomegalovirus exposure and HLA in healthy donors. The study's findings and limits: By a later analysis, the bulk of CMV-associated TCR beta chains appeared HLA-restricted. In a later analysis, V- and J-gene trimming of beta chains associated with a DCLRE1C missense variant, replicated independently. When a later analysis compared HLA-associated TCR beta chains with equally common others, the HLA-associated chains turned out to be more clonally expanded and to have lower generation probabilities.

This PCR relied on a set of 60 Vbeta primers and 13 Jbeta primers. The protocol was immunoSEQ multiplex PCR, while the TCRdb copy is restricted to in-frame clones and leaves out a portion. The sample contains some 140,000 clones, around three quarters of which appear only once. This CDR3 is built from 17 residues. From germline, CDR1 is MDHEN and CDR2 SYDVKM. Trimming stripped 6 bases from V and 4 bases from J, with 21 bases between. As regards this clone: Antigen: not known.

The chain joins TRBV28 to TRBJ2-2, with D perhaps matching TRBD2 (7 bases). Sequenced: PBMCs. This sequence was found in a man aged 35-49 years in good health and CMV-seropositive. The CDR3 is CASRPSGGQLGTGELFF. DNA of the CDR3: TGTGCCAGCAGGCCCTCCGGGGGGCAGCTGGGCACCGGGGAGCTGTTTTTT.